This TCR beta chain appears in the sequencing data of a study of regulatory T cells in long-lasting Graves disease (dated by TCRdb to the early 2020s). For the wider study: Persistent Graves' disease meant more than 5 years of antithyroid drug treatment with TSH receptor autoantibodies that stayed positive. On average, persistent Graves' disease patients in the clinical cohort had been on antithyroid drugs for approximately ten years. A total of some 35 samples underwent TCR sequencing, from about 13 patients with persistent Graves' disease and approximately 20 patients with newly diagnosed Graves' disease. The study was conducted in China and was registered as a clinical trial. Persistent Graves' disease patients were compared with newly diagnosed Graves' disease patients by peripheral blood TCR sequencing and RNA sequencing.

This clonotype was picked up many times. What this receptor recognizes is not known. No quality values exist for individual bases; no much larger clone is one base distant. Overall results and qualifications from the work: Persistent patients shared more public clonotypes among themselves (around 3,000) than newly diagnosed patients did (about 970). Persistent Graves' disease patients showed lower TCR Shannon entropy and fewer highly expanded clones than newly diagnosed patients, suggesting clonal expansion. Only the TCR beta chain was sequenced and analyzed. The authors acknowledged the small sample size as a limitation that may reduce accuracy. Only peripheral blood was studied, because thyroid tissue, the primary lesion, was inaccessible.

The time point label, as the study defines it: persistent/refractory GD, antithyroid drugs over 5 years with positive TRAb. For both TCR sequencing and RNA sequencing, RNA was extracted from PBMCs using TRIzol. The diagnosis of Graves' disease was made according to American Thyroid Association guidelines. Patients for the study were recruited at an endocrinology department in Xi'an, China. Each patient gave about 9.1 milliliters of peripheral blood, collected in an EDTA anticoagulant tube. Ficoll Paque Plus density gradient separation was used to isolate PBMCs, and no further T cell sorting was performed. RNA quality was checked with an Agilent 2100 Bioanalyzer and agarose gel, and concentration with a NanoDrop 2000. Libraries were built with multiplex PCR. TCRdb lists the instrument as Illumina HiSeq 4000. CDR3 regions were amplified by Arm-PCR with iRepertoire HTBI primers to construct TCR beta libraries. Before sequencing, the PCR products underwent gel purification. The study's processing was this. Gene usage analysis of CDR3 amino acid clonotypes used the roughly 60 TRBV and 11 to 15 TRBJ segments found across samples. COPE and FqMerger were used to merge the filtered high-quality paired reads into contigs. Contigs were aligned with BLAST to IMGT TRBV, TRBD and TRBJ reference genes, and CDR3 was defined per IMGT. Any clonotype with a frequency above 0.1% was classified as a highly expanded clone. Shannon entropy served as the measure of repertoire diversity, while the Gini coefficient captured V-J evenness. Clonotypes shared by more than one individual were considered public. TCRdb passed the public sequencing reads through fastp at Q25 and MiXCR, retaining productive beta sequences. Merged by CDR3 protein, the rows form single entries marked with the most common genes and DNA. TCRdb's processing, not the study's, gives the V and J calls here. The sample table shows about 450,000 distinct CDR3 sequences, and about a quarter are seen once. The ten largest clonotypes hold about 27% of the sample.

Material: peripheral blood mononuclear cells (PBMCs), obtained when the disease was refractory, from a patient treated with antithyroid drugs. The receptor was derived from a female donor with Graves disease.

The nucleotide sequence reads TGTGCCAGCAGTCAAGTACAGGGGGCATTTAATTCACCCCTCCACTTT. This sequence encodes CASSQVQGAFNSPLHF. The chain is made from TRBV12-3 or TRBV12-4 and TRBJ1-6; 9 middle bases align to TRBD1. The germline V end is reduced by 5 bases and the J end by 6 bases; junction bases left unmatched: 8. Reading from cysteine to phenylalanine, the CDR3 counts 16 amino acids. Of the read, only the CDR3 DNA is kept; its 48 bases are in frame from base 1.